One and the same sample provided the 20 T cell receptor beta chains below, sequenced in a study of OX40 agonist ivuxolimab in advanced cancers. Produced via immunoSEQ multiplex PCR; TCRdb's table is partial and in-frame only. The sample yields tens of thousands of clones, over 80% seen once. Specimen: CD4+ or CD8+ T cells sorted from blood, collected in a trial of the OX40 agonist ivuxolimab. Receptors originate from an adult with an advanced solid tumor such as melanoma, head and neck, liver or kidney cancer.

The gene calls are TRBV6-6 and TRBJ1-2; D not certain. CDR1 is MNHNY and CDR2 is SVGAGI in the germline V gene (reference sequence). V lost 4 bases to trimming and J lost 4 bases, with 13 bases between them. There are 14 residues in the CDR3. The chain's CDR3 is CASSFLLPSYGYTF. The CDR3 DNA is TGTGCCAGCAGTTTTCTACTCCCCTCCTATGGCTACACCTTC.

This chain uses TRBV30 with TRBJ1-1; 8 bases are shared with TRBD1. This CDR3 region has 13 residues. J was trimmed by 4 bases and V by 3 bases; bases with no gene match: 4. Germline loops: CDR1 GTSNPN, CDR2 SVGIG (reference sequence). The CDR3 DNA is TGTGCCTGGAGCGAACAGGGGGGCACTGAAGCTTTCTTT. Its translation: CAWSEQGGTEAFF.

The chain uses TRBV10-3 and TRBJ1-5; 7 bases match TRBD1. The CDR3 is made up of 17 amino acids. Germline CDR1 is ENHRY and CDR2 is SYGVKD. Trimming took 0 bases from V and 5 from J; bases not matched to a gene: 10. CDR3 in amino acids: CAISESKTGQGDQPQHF. In nucleotides, the CDR3 is TGTGCCATCAGTGAGTCCAAGACAGGGCAGGGGGATCAGCCCCAGCATTTT.

The rearrangement joins TRBV10-3 to TRBJ2-1; 14 bases match TRBD2. Germline V lookup: CDR1 ENHRY, CDR2 SYGVKD. The CDR3 has 15 amino acids. V gave up 5 bases and J gave up 9 bases; unmatched junction bases: 6. The CDR3: CAISPGGLAGVEQFF. Written as DNA, the CDR3 is TGTGCCATCAGTCCCGGGGGACTAGCGGGAGTTGAGCAGTTCTTC.

This chain connects TRBV18 to TRBJ1-3, with unresolved D. There are 16 residues in the CDR3. Per germline, CDR1 KGHSH and CDR2 LQKENI. V dropped 3 bases and J dropped 0 bases, with 12 bases sitting between them. DNA of the CDR3: TGTGCCAGCTCACCCACGGACGGTGTCTCTGGAAACACCATATATTTT. Amino acid sequence: CASSPTDGVSGNTIYF.

V gene TRBV28 combines with J gene TRBJ1-4; TRBD1 agrees at 7 bases. The CDR3 spans 15 residues. Germline V gene data show CDR1 as MDHEN and CDR2 as SYDVKM. V gave up 5 bases and J gave up 0 bases; unmatched junction bases: 3. The CDR3 sequence: CASSDQGATNEKLFF. The CDR3 DNA reads as TGTGCCAGCAGTGACCAGGGGGCAACTAATGAAAAACTGTTTTTT.

This chain links TRBV19 with TRBJ1-5, with D hard to call. Germline V CDR1 and CDR2: LNHDA, SQIVND (reference sequence). The CDR3 covers 13 residues. The V and J ends lost 3 bases and 9 bases respectively, with 12 bases between them. In nucleotides, the CDR3 is TGTGCCAGTAGTATGGAGTCCGATCGGCCCCAGCATTTT. Protein product: CASSMESDRPQHF.

This rearrangement joins TRBV5-1 to TRBJ1-2; 7 nucleotides line up with TRBD1. In germline, CDR1 is SGHRS, CDR2 YFSETQ. The CDR3 sequence is 13 residues long. The V gene end was trimmed by 5 bases and the J gene end by 6 bases; junction bases not matched to a gene: 7. CDR3 sequence (DNA): TGCGCCAGCAGGACAGGGATGTTAGATGGCTACACCTTC. Amino acids: CASRTGMLDGYTF. The complete variable domain, with remaining parts taken from reference TRBV5-1 and TRBJ1-2, reads KAGVTQTPRYLIKTRGQQVTLSCSPISGHRSVSWYQQTPGQGLQFLFEYFSETQRNKGNFPGRFSGRQFSNSRSEMNVSTLELGDSALYLCASRTGMLDGYTFGSGTRLTVV.

The chain links TRBV5-4 to TRBJ2-7; no clear D gene. Germline V gene data show CDR1 as SGHNT and CDR2 as YYREEE (reference sequence). The CDR3 loop spans 12 amino acids. Trimming took 1 base from V and 6 from J, leaving 8 bases between them. Written as DNA, the CDR3 is TGTGCCAGCAGCTTGAGTGGTCTCGAGCAGTACTTC. This encodes CASSLSGLEQYF.

Comments on this clone: The junction shows a germline mismatch at one end, possibly a read error. The V gene is TRBV28, the J gene TRBJ2-3; D uncertain. The V gene's germline CDR1 is MDHEN and CDR2 SYDVKM. This CDR3 contains 14 residues. The CDR3 is CASSLGPPRDTQYF. CDR3 in DNA: TGTGCTAGCAGTTTAGGGCCCCCGCGGGATACGCAGTATTTT.

The V gene is TRBV27, the J gene TRBJ2-3; weak D call: TRBD2 (6 bases). CDR3 length: 16 amino acids. Trimming took 1 base from V and 2 from J, leaving 13 bases between them. The germline V gene encodes CDR1 MNHEY and CDR2 SMNVEV (reference sequence). The CDR3 region has the DNA TGTGCCAGCAGTTTATTAGCGGCACTTGCCACAGATACGCAGTATTTT. Amino acids: CASSLLAALATDTQYF.

The gene calls are TRBV10-2 and TRBJ2-2; maybe TRBD2 (5 bases). Germline CDR1 reads WSHSY; CDR2 reads SAAADI. Trimming stripped 6 bases from V and 5 bases from J, with 13 bases between. The CDR3 runs 14 residues. The CDR3 DNA reads TGCGCCAGCAGGTCGGGCGGGTTAACCGGGGAGCTGTTTTTT. This gives the protein CASRSGGLTGELFF.

This clone was counted a few times. The rearrangement joins TRBV6-1 to TRBJ2-5; 8 nucleotides line up with TRBD1. The CDR3 is 11 residues long. Losses at the gene ends were 11 bases for V and 5 bases for J; bases not matched to a gene: 4. Germline-derived CDR1 and CDR2 are MNHNS and SASEGT. The CDR3: CAHRGWETQYF. The CDR3 nucleotides are TGTGCCCACAGGGGGTGGGAGACCCAGTACTTC.

V usage is TRBV27 and J usage is TRBJ2-2, with 7 bases that match TRBD1. V gave up 7 bases and J gave up 4 bases; unmatched junction bases: 6. The CDR3 is made up of 14 amino acids. Germline V gene data show CDR1 as MNHEY and CDR2 as SMNVEV (reference sequence). CDR3 sequence reads: CASKGGWVTGELFF. The CDR3, as DNA: TGTGCCAGCAAAGGGGGCTGGGTCACCGGGGAGCTGTTTTTT.

The chain combines TRBV4-1 with TRBJ2-3, with 7 bases aligning to TRBD2. The junction had 5 bases not matched to a gene; V was cut back by 3 bases and J by 2 bases. The CDR3 covers 15 residues. The germline gives CDR1 MGHRA, CDR2 YSYEKL. The CDR3 DNA is TGCGCCAGCAGCCAGTTGACTAGCCACACAGATACGCAGTATTTT. It yields the protein CASSQLTSHTDTQYF.

V usage is TRBV11-3 and J usage is TRBJ2-5, with D unresolved. The CDR3 loop spans 12 amino acids. Germline V CDR1 and CDR2: SGHNT, YENEEA. The ends were cut back, 0 bases at V and 2 bases at J, with 1 base in the middle. The CDR3 region has the DNA TGTGCCAGCAGCTTAGATCAAGAGACCCAGTACTTC. Encoded protein: CASSLDQETQYF.

The rearrangement links TRBV5-1 to TRBJ1-2, with a possible D match to TRBD1 (6 bases). Germline CDR1 and CDR2: SGHRS and YFSETQ. V gave up 2 bases and J gave up 1 base, with 9 bases separating them. The CDR3 is 14 amino acids. The CDR3 nucleotides read TGCGCCAGCAGCTTCACCAGGGGTAACTATGGCTACACCTTC. Encoded protein: CASSFTRGNYGYTF.

The rearrangement links TRBV4-1 to TRBJ2-7, with 9 bases fitting TRBD2. V shed 3 bases, J shed 7 bases, and the junction held 10 bases outside the gene matches. The CDR3 extends over 15 amino acids. CDR1 is MGHRA, CDR2 YSYEKL, per germline. The CDR3 region has the DNA TGCGCCAGCAGCCAGACCCAGACTAGCGGAAGGGAGCAGTACTTC. Protein sequence: CASSQTQTSGREQYF.

This chain uses TRBV10-2 with TRBJ1-1, with unresolved D. V was shortened by 4 bases and J by 1 base, with 7 bases between the two germline ends. The CDR3 is 13 residues long. In germline, CDR1 is WSHSY, CDR2 SAAADI. In DNA, the CDR3 is TGCGCCAGCAGTGTCGAGAAGAACACTGAAGCTTTCTTT. Amino acid sequence: CASSVEKNTEAFF.

This chain joins TRBV11-2 and TRBJ2-7, with 13 nucleotides matching TRBD2. The CDR3 consists of 15 residues. The germline CDR1 and CDR2 sequences are SGHAT and FQNNGV. Trimming took 4 bases from V and 7 from J; bases not matched to a gene: 7. The chain's CDR3 is CASSSGLAGVSEQYF. DNA of the CDR3: TGTGCCAGCAGCTCCGGACTAGCGGGAGTGTCTGAGCAGTACTTC.